This T cell receptor beta chain was found in a study of identical twins. TCRdb re-analysed the 5' RACE reads in MiXCR, keeping a single row per CDR3 protein. The sample shows about 460,000 distinct CDR3 sequences, approximately 15% of them seen only once. After removal of 0 bases from V and 1 base from J, the junction contained 13 bases not matched to a gene. There are 19 residues in the CDR3. Germline V gene sequence: CDR1 LNHNV, CDR2 YYDKDF (reference sequence). This clonotype was observed at least ten times. The data also belong to a second study, concerning yellow fever vaccine responses in identical twins.

The receptor was derived from a woman under 30 in good health. The sample taken for sequencing was CD4+ T cells sorted from blood. The V gene is TRBV15, the J gene TRBJ2-5; TRBD1 agrees at 8 bases. The CDR3, as DNA: TGTGCCACCAGCAGAGATTGGGCCCCCTATGGACAGGGCCAAGAGACCCAGTACTTC. Encoded protein: CATSRDWAPYGQGQETQYF.